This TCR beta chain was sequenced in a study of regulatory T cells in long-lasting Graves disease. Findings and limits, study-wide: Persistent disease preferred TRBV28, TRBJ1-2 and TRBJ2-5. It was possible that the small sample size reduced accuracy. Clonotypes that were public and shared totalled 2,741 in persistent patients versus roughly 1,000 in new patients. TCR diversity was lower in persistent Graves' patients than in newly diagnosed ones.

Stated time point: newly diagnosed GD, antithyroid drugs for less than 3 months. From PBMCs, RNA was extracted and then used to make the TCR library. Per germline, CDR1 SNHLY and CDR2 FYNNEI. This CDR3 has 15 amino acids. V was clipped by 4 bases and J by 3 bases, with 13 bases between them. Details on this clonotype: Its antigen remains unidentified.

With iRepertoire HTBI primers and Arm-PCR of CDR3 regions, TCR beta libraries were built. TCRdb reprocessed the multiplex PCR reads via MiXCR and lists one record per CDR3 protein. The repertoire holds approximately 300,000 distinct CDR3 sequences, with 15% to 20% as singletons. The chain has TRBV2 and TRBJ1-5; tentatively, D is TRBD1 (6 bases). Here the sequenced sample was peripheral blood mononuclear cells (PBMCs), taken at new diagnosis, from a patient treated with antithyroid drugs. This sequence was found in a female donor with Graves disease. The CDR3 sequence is CASSVYQGSNQPQHF. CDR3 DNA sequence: TGTGCCAGCAGTGTTTATCAGGGGTCCAATCAGCCCCAGCATTTT.